Listed below are T cell receptor beta chains from one sample, sequenced in a study of T-cell memory formation after mild COVID-19. One entry per CDR3 protein results from TCRdb running MiXCR on the 5' RACE reads. The sample consists of 300,000 to 400,000 distinct CDR3 sequences, over 25% of them appearing once. The material sequenced was PBMCs or a T cell subset sorted from them (not recorded which). The receptors here all came from an adult woman who had mild COVID-19 (a few samples of this study predate the infection). Cell type and time point are not known. CDR3s include the opening cysteine and the closing phenylalanine or tryptophan. The order of the fields is D gene, J gene, V gene, clone size, CDR3 protein, CDR3 DNA. A D gene is named only where the DNA matches it firmly. Clone size, where shown, is once, few, many, or a class for clones that have expanded.

>-|TRBJ2-1|TRBV5-1|few
CASSFLGETYNEQFF
TGCGCCAGCAGCTTCCTCGGGGAAACCTACAATGAGCAGTTCTTC
>TRBD2|TRBJ2-7|TRBV4-3|-
CASTSGLADSYEQYF
TGCGCCAGCACCTCGGGACTAGCGGACTCCTACGAGCAGTACTTC
>-|TRBJ2-3|TRBV14|-
CASSLYSGGADTQYF
TGTGCCAGCAGCCTCTATAGCGGTGGAGCAGATACGCAGTATTTT
>TRBD2|TRBJ2-1|TRBV7-2|few
CASSFTSGMGNEQFF
TGTGCCAGCAGCTTCACTAGCGGGATGGGGAATGAGCAGTTCTTC
>TRBD1|TRBJ1-1|TRBV19|-
CASSNRGSNTEAFF
TGTGCCAGTAGTAACAGGGGGTCGAACACTGAAGCTTTCTTT
>-|TRBJ2-7|TRBV12-3/TRBV12-4|-
CASRDDRIPYEQYF
TGTGCCAGCAGAGATGACAGGATTCCCTACGAGCAGTACTTC
>TRBD2|TRBJ2-1|TRBV7-2|-
CASSLGGSGAYNEQFF
TGTGCCAGCAGCTTAGGAGGTAGCGGGGCCTACAATGAGCAGTTCTTC
>TRBD2|TRBJ2-4|TRBV11-2|-
CASSLQTSGANIQYF
TGTGCCAGCAGCTTACAGACTAGCGGGGCTAACATTCAGTACTTC
>-|TRBJ1-2|TRBV7-6|few
CASSLNGGHHGYTF
TGTGCCAGCAGCTTAAACGGGGGGCACCATGGCTACACCTTC
>TRBD2|TRBJ2-3|TRBV6-2/TRBV6-3|-
CASSPRMAGGTDTQYF
TGTGCCAGCAGTCCCCGCATGGCGGGAGGCACAGATACGCAGTATTTT
>-|TRBJ1-1|TRBV29-1|-
CSVAGVGAVAVNTEAFF
TGCAGCGTTGCAGGTGTTGGGGCTGTAGCTGTGAACACTGAAGCTTTCTTT
>-|TRBJ2-7|TRBV7-9|-
CASSRGLTETYEQYF
TGTGCCAGCAGCCGAGGTTTGACAGAGACCTACGAGCAGTACTTC
>-|TRBJ2-3|TRBV29-1|few
CSVGYRSGADTQYF
TGCAGCGTTGGGTATCGTTCGGGCGCAGATACGCAGTATTTT
>TRBD1|TRBJ1-2|TRBV6-6|-
CASTQRQGDGYTF
TGTGCCAGCACCCAGAGACAGGGTGATGGCTACACCTTC
>TRBD2|TRBJ2-1|TRBV27|many
CASRRGGGAYNEQFF
TGTGCCAGCAGGCGGGGCGGGGGGGCCTACAATGAGCAGTTCTTC
>-|TRBJ2-7|TRBV18|once
CASSPVQEAGYEQYF
TGTGCCAGCTCACCTGTCCAAGAGGCCGGCTACGAGCAGTACTTC
>-|TRBJ2-1|TRBV6-5|few
CASSYGRVRDNEQFF
TGTGCCAGCAGTTACGGGCGGGTCCGGGACAATGAGCAGTTCTTC
>-|TRBJ2-1|TRBV5-1|-
CASSPVAGTTYNEQFF
TGCGCCAGCAGCCCGGTGGCGGGGACCACCTACAATGAGCAGTTCTTC
>TRBD1|TRBJ1-1|TRBV5-1|few
CASRSWTGDTEAFF
TGCGCCAGCCGCTCTTGGACAGGGGACACTGAAGCTTTCTTT
>-|TRBJ2-4|TRBV6-6|-
CASKPRAQVLAKNIQYF
TGTGCCAGCAAACCCAGGGCCCAAGTCTTAGCCAAAAACATTCAGTACTTC
>-|TRBJ1-1|TRBV7-8|once
CASSLVGRRHTEAFF
TGTGCCAGCAGCTTAGTGGGTCGCAGGCACACTGAAGCTTTCTTT
>TRBD1|TRBJ1-3|TRBV29-1|few
CSVERLLGSGGNGNTIYF
TGCAGCGTTGAAAGGCTCCTGGGTTCAGGGGGAAATGGAAACACCATATATTTT
>-|TRBJ2-5|TRBV7-9|few
CASSGPGSGETQYF
TGTGCCAGCAGCGGACCCGGGTCGGGGGAGACCCAGTACTTC
>-|TRBJ2-1|TRBV7-8|-
CASSLVGREQFF
TGTGCCAGCAGCTTAGTCGGGCGTGAGCAGTTCTTC
>-|TRBJ2-5|TRBV7-9|few
CASWRDQETQYF
TGTGCCAGCTGGCGGGACCAAGAGACCCAGTACTTC
>-|TRBJ2-1|TRBV12-3/TRBV12-4|few
CASTPVDRKQFF
TGTGCCAGCACCCCCGTCGACAGGAAGCAGTTCTTC
>TRBD2|TRBJ2-3|TRBV12-3/TRBV12-4|-
CASSLLLAGITDTQYF
TGTGCCAGCAGTTTACTGCTAGCGGGCATCACAGATACGCAGTATTTT
>-|TRBJ2-5|TRBV24-1|-
CATSDPSAIQETQYF
TGTGCCACCAGTGATCCCTCTGCAATTCAAGAGACCCAGTACTTC
>TRBD1|TRBJ1-5|TRBV2|-
CASRPGGAGQPQHF
TGTGCCAGCAGACCAGGGGGCGCGGGGCAGCCCCAGCATTTT
>-|TRBJ1-1|TRBV7-2|few
CASSSQGSTEAFF
TGTGCCAGCAGCTCTCAGGGATCCACTGAAGCTTTCTTT
>TRBD2|TRBJ2-7|TRBV5-1|many
CASSSGGSGTVYEQYF
TGCGCCAGCAGCTCTGGCGGTAGCGGGACCGTCTACGAGCAGTACTTC
>-|TRBJ1-4|TRBV29-1|-
CSVEPGQSNEKLFF
TGCAGCGTTGAACCGGGACAATCAAATGAAAAACTGTTTTTT
>TRBD1|TRBJ2-7|TRBV6-6|few
CASSYYRDRNEQYF
TGTGCCAGCAGTTACTACCGGGACAGGAACGAGCAGTACTTC